A single sample is the source of the 24 T cell receptor beta chains below, sequenced in a study of T cell clonality in common variable immunodeficiency. The study, taken as a whole, reports: Reportedly, TCR beta sequences from common variable immunodeficiency showed fewer deletions and N-nucleotide insertions.

Assay used: immunoSEQ multiplex PCR; TCRdb lists only in-frame clones, some missing. The data show 23,000 or so clones, with none appearing a single time. No antigen has been identified for these receptors. The sequenced sample was peripheral blood mononuclear cells. The receptors here all came from a human donor with common variable immunodeficiency.

This clone was counted only a few times. The CDR3 extends 3 residues past the end of the read, so its final part is completed from the germline J gene. The genes are TRBV2 and TRBJ1-1; the D gene is possibly TRBD1 (6 bases). The CDR3 covers 15 residues. Trimming shortened V by 7 bases and J by 4 bases, and 19 bases separated the two germline ends. CDR1 and CDR2 from the germline V gene are SNHLY and FYNNEI. The sequenced CDR3 bases are TGTGCCAGCATTCTAGGGGGAGGGGAGGGCACTGAA. This gives the protein CASILGGGEGTE. The whole CDR3 sequence is CASILGGGEGTEAFF.

Regarding this clone: The read ends 3 residues shy of where the CDR3 ends; the end is completed using the germline J gene. The V call is TRBV7-3, the J call TRBJ1-5, with a weak D call TRBD1 (5 bases). This CDR3 region has 15 residues. V gave up 7 bases and J gave up 2 bases, with 15 bases separating them. Germline V gene lookup returns CDR1 SGHTA and CDR2 FQGTGA. The CDR3 is CASTFPVRGNQPQHF. The CDR3 DNA, read in part, is TGTGCCAGCACCTTCCCTGTCAGGGGCAATCAGCCC. The full variable domain, with the rest looked up from reference TRBV7-3 and TRBJ1-5, is GAGVSQTPSNKVTEKGKYVELRCDPISGHTALYWYRQSLGQGPEFLIYFQGTGAADDSGLPNDRFFAVRPEGSVSTLKIQRTERGDSAVYLCASTFPVRGNQPQHFGDGTRLSIL.

To note about this clone: The sequence runs out 3 residues before the end of the CDR3; the remainder is reconstructed from the germline J gene. Additional DNA sequences in this sample encode the identical CDR3. The gene calls are TRBV18 and TRBJ2-2; 8 nucleotides align to TRBD1. Germline assignment: CDR1 KGHSH and CDR2 LQKENI. The CDR3 contains 13 residues. J lost 6 bases, V lost 6 bases, and 3 bases had no gene match. The covered CDR3 bases are TGTGCCAGCTCTCTACAGGGGGCCGGGGAG. Encoded protein: CASSLQGAGE. The CDR3 in its entirety is CASSLQGAGELFF.

This clone has a handful of counts. The DNA ends 3 residues before the CDR3 does, and the rest of the CDR3 is filled in from the germline J gene. The chain joins TRBV5-6 to TRBJ1-2, with 8 bases identical to TRBD1. The length of the CDR3 is 15 residues. The junction had 10 bases not matched to a gene; V was cut back by 4 bases and J by 5 bases. Germline loops: CDR1 SGHDT, CDR2 YYEEEE. The CDR3 DNA, read in part, is TGTGCCAGCAGCCTCCCCTCTACAGGGGGTTATGGC. It specifies CASSLPSTGGYG. The entire CDR3 protein is CASSLPSTGGYGYTF. The full variable domain, its missing parts supplied by reference TRBV5-6 and TRBJ1-2, is DAGVTQSPTHLIKTRGQQVTLRCSPKSGHDTVSWYQQALGQGPQFIFQYYEEEERQRGNFPDRFSGHQFPNYSSELNVNALLLGDSALYLCASSLPSTGGYGYTFGSGTRLTVV.

This clone has only a few counts. CDR3: CASSVGTSGDTQYF. The covered CDR3 bases are TGTGCCAGCAGTGTTGGGACTAGCGGAGATACG. The rearrangement uses TRBV2 and TRBJ2-3; 11 bases fit TRBD2. Coverage ceases 3 residues before the CDR3 finishes, and the germline J gene fills in the end. V trimming: 4 bases; J trimming: 5 bases; junction bases outside the gene matches: 2. The germline gives CDR1 SNHLY, CDR2 FYNNEI. The CDR3 is made up of 14 amino acids.

On this clone itself: The read terminates 3 residues ahead of where the CDR3 ends, so the germline J gene completes it. V is TRBV20-1 and J is TRBJ2-1; D is ambiguous. CDR1 and CDR2 from the germline V gene are DFQATT and SNEGSKA (reference sequence). The CDR3 has 11 residues. V lost 6 bases, J lost 6 bases, and 9 bases lay in between. Partial CDR3 DNA: TGCAGTGCGTCTCTTTCCAATGAG. Encoded protein: CSASLSNE. The entire CDR3 protein is CSASLSNEQFF.

This clone turned up a few times. The CDR3 end is not reached by the read, which stops 3 residues before it; the germline J gene fills it in. The rearrangement joins TRBV19 to TRBJ1-2; 9 bases map to TRBD1. With 10 bases clipped from V and 4 bases from J, the junction kept 7 bases outside the gene matches. Germline CDR1 LNHDA, CDR2 SQIVND (reference sequence). The CDR3 contains 13 residues. CDR3 amino acids: CATRGTGIYGYTF. Incomplete CDR3 DNA: TGTGCCACCAGAGGGACAGGGATCTATGGC.

For this clone: The read finishes 3 residues shy of the CDR3 end, and the germline J gene is used to complete it. This chain links TRBV7-6 with TRBJ2-5; TRBD1 matches at 8 bases. CDR1 and CDR2 from the germline V gene are SGHVS and FNYEAQ. There are 15 residues in the CDR3. Unmatched junction bases numbered 10, after V lost 5 bases and J lost 5 bases. CDR3 bases read: TGTGCCAGCAGCCCTACGCCGGACAGGGTGGAGACC. Translating gives CASSPTPDRVET. From start to end, the CDR3 is CASSPTPDRVETQYF.

This clone was counted only a few times. The read ends 3 residues shy of where the CDR3 ends; the end is completed using the germline J gene. The chain carries TRBV7-9 and TRBJ1-1, with 7 bases aligning to TRBD1. The germline V gene has CDR1 SEHNR and CDR2 FQNEAQ (reference sequence). V gave up 4 bases and J gave up 2 bases; unmatched junction bases: 7. This CDR3 comprises 15 residues. Partial CDR3 DNA: TGTGCCAGCAGCTCACAGACAGGGCGAAACACTGAA. It specifies CASSSQTGRNTE. The full CDR3 protein reads CASSSQTGRNTEAFF.

This clone was recorded at least ten times. The read is 3 residues too short to cover the CDR3 end, so that end is filled in from the germline J gene. The rearrangement uses TRBV4-1 and TRBJ2-5, with TRBD2 matching 8 bases. Losses at the gene ends were 2 bases for V and 3 bases for J; bases not matched to a gene: 11. CDR3 length: 17 residues. Germline V gene data show CDR1 as MGHRA and CDR2 as YSYEKL. CDR3 residues: CASSQLPGLGRKETQYF. The CDR3 DNA, read in part, is TGCGCCAGCAGCCAACTGCCGGGACTAGGTAGAAAAGAGACC.

Only a few counts were recorded for this clone. The read gets to within 3 residues of the CDR3 end, and the germline J gene fills in the rest. The V and J genes are TRBV7-2 and TRBJ1-1; D perhaps matches TRBD1 (6 bases). Trimming cost V 6 bases and J 1 base, with 15 bases left between them. Germline CDR1 SGHTA, CDR2 FQGNSA. This CDR3 has 15 amino acids. The CDR3 bases that were read are TGTGCCAGCAGTCCGCCGCCAGGGGAGAACACTGAA. Translated, it gives CASSPPPGENTE. The CDR3 in its entirety is CASSPPPGENTEAFF.

As to this clone: The missing CDR3 end, 3 residues past where the read stops, is filled in from the germline J gene. The chain combines TRBV11-2 with TRBJ1-1, with no clear D. The CDR3 is 14 amino acids. Germline lookup yields CDR1 SGHAT and CDR2 FQNNGV. The CDR3 protein is CASSLGVVGTGAFF. Incomplete CDR3 DNA: TGTGCCAGCAGCTTAGGGGTTGTGGGAACGGGG.

This clone was seen at least ten times. The read ends 3 residues before the CDR3 terminus; that terminus is restored from the germline J gene. The chain couples TRBV30 to TRBJ2-7; D unclear. This CDR3 spans 11 amino acids. Trimming shortened V by 2 bases and J by 6 bases, and 8 bases separated the two germline ends. Germline V gene lookup returns CDR1 GTSNPN and CDR2 SVGIG (reference sequence). The chain's CDR3 is CAWSNKGEQYF. The sequenced part of the CDR3 DNA is TGTGCCTGGAGTAATAAGGGCGAG.

Points on this clone: The read is 3 residues too short to cover the CDR3 end, so that end is filled in from the germline J gene. The chain joins TRBV19 to TRBJ2-7; 10 positions agree with TRBD1. J was trimmed by 0 bases and V by 1 base; bases with no gene match: 3. The CDR3 has 16 amino acids. From germline, CDR1 is LNHDA and CDR2 SQIVND (reference sequence). The sequenced part of the CDR3 DNA is TGTGCCAGTAGTATAGCCGGACAGGGGGGCTCCTACGAG. It translates to CASSIAGQGGSYE. The full CDR3 protein reads CASSIAGQGGSYEQYF.

This clone has just a few counts. The CDR3 is cut off 3 residues early in the read; its end comes from the germline J gene. The chain joins TRBV18 to TRBJ1-1, with D perhaps TRBD1 (5 bases). In germline, CDR1 is KGHSH, CDR2 LQKENI. Trimming removed 3 bases at V and 7 bases at J, with 9 bases between. The CDR3 is 12 residues long. CDR3: CASSPLGVEAFF. The covered CDR3 bases are TGTGCCAGCTCACCCTTAGGGGTTGAA.

Points on this clone: The observed sequence ends 3 residues before the CDR3 terminus, with the missing tail filled in from the germline J gene. The V and J genes are TRBV7-9 and TRBJ1-6; D possibly corresponds to TRBD1 (6 bases). This CDR3 has 14 residues. Trimming pared 2 bases from V and 7 bases from J, leaving 9 bases between. Germline assignment: CDR1 SEHNR and CDR2 FQNEAQ (reference sequence). The sequenced CDR3 bases are TGTGCCAGCAGCTTAACAGGGTTGAATTCACCC. Translating it yields CASSLTGLNSP. The whole CDR3 sequence reads CASSLTGLNSPLHF.

On this clone itself: The CDR3 end is not reached by the read, which stops 3 residues before it; the germline J gene fills it in. This chain connects TRBV19 to TRBJ1-5; 10 nucleotides align to TRBD1. CDR1 and CDR2 from the germline V gene are LNHDA and SQIVND (reference sequence). The CDR3 totals 15 residues. Trimming took 7 bases from V and 1 from J; bases not matched to a gene: 4. Partial CDR3 DNA: TGTGCCAGTAAGGTGGGACAGGGGAGCAATCAGCCC. Its protein product is CASKVGQGSNQP. The complete CDR3 sequence is CASKVGQGSNQPQHF.

Note on this clone: Coverage ceases 3 residues before the CDR3 finishes, and the germline J gene fills in the end. V and J are TRBV7-6 and TRBJ1-6; perhaps TRBD1 as D (5 bases). Trimming pared 1 base from V and 9 bases from J, leaving 7 bases between. The CDR3 loop spans 13 amino acids. The germline V gene encodes CDR1 SGHVS and CDR2 FNYEAQ. The CDR3 is CASSLVRGSPLHF. The sequenced part of the CDR3 DNA is TGTGCCAGCAGCTTAGTTAGGGGTTCACCC.

Comment on this clone: The observed sequence ends 3 residues before the CDR3 terminus, with the missing tail filled in from the germline J gene. The chain has TRBV7-2 and TRBJ2-7; TRBD1 agrees at 7 bases. Germline CDR1 SGHTA, CDR2 FQGNSA. V gave up 2 bases and J gave up 3 bases; unmatched junction bases: 4. This CDR3 is 14 amino acids long. CDR3 DNA (partial): TGTGCCAGCAGCTTACGTAGGGGGCTCTACGAG. Protein sequence: CASSLRRGLYE. The whole CDR3 is CASSLRRGLYEQYF.

Concerning this clone: Read coverage stops 3 residues before the CDR3 terminus; the germline J gene supplies the remainder. The rearrangement joins TRBV11-2 to TRBJ1-6; a possible D gene is TRBD1 (6 bases). V shed 3 bases and J shed 7 bases, with 13 bases lying between them. The CDR3 totals 15 residues. Looked up from germline, CDR1 is SGHAT and CDR2 is FQNNGV. CDR3 in amino acids: CASSFTGTGNSPLHF. CDR3 bases read: TGTGCCAGCAGCTTTACAGGGACGGGGAATTCACCC.

A remark on this clone: The read falls 3 residues short of the CDR3 end, and the missing part is taken from the germline J gene. The V and J genes are TRBV10-2 and TRBJ2-7; D is ambiguous. With 0 bases removed from V and 3 bases from J, the gap between germline ends came to 6 bases. CDR3 size: 13 residues. Germline CDR1 reads WSHSY; CDR2 reads SAAADI. The DNA read from the CDR3 is TGCGCCAGCAGTGAGTCCCAGAGCTACGAG. This sequence encodes CASSESQSYE. The whole CDR3 reads CASSESQSYEQYF.

The part of the CDR3 DNA that was read is TGTGCCAGTAGTATAGTAGGCGCAGGAACAGGGGGAACGAACACCGGGGAG. Amino acids: CASSIVGAGTGGTNTGE. The whole CDR3 sequence is CASSIVGAGTGGTNTGELFF. The chain couples TRBV19 to TRBJ2-2, with 8 bases fitting TRBD1. Read data end 3 residues before the CDR3 end; the end is taken from the germline J gene. This CDR3 comprises 20 residues. Germline CDR1 is LNHDA and CDR2 is SQIVND (reference sequence). V lost 1 base and J lost 0; bases outside the gene matches: 13.

This clone was picked up a small number of times. Read data end 3 residues before the CDR3 end; the end is taken from the germline J gene. The rearrangement links TRBV11-2 to TRBJ2-7; D is undetermined. Germline loops: CDR1 SGHAT, CDR2 FQNNGV. V shed 0 bases and J shed 6 bases, with 9 bases lying between them. There are 13 residues in the CDR3. The sequenced CDR3 bases are TGTGCCAGCAGCTTAGATCCGTACGGCGAG. It yields the protein CASSLDPYGE. The entire CDR3 reads CASSLDPYGEQYF.

This clone was seen repeatedly, ten times or more. The read terminates 3 residues ahead of where the CDR3 ends, so the germline J gene completes it. The rearrangement joins TRBV19 to TRBJ2-3, with 7 positions matching TRBD2. The CDR3 contains 14 residues. CDR1 is LNHDA, CDR2 SQIVND, per germline (reference sequence). Unmatched junction bases numbered 5, after V lost 4 bases and J lost 4 bases. The CDR3 region is CASSRRTRPDTQYF. The covered CDR3 bases are TGTGCCAGTAGTAGGCGGACTAGGCCAGATACG.